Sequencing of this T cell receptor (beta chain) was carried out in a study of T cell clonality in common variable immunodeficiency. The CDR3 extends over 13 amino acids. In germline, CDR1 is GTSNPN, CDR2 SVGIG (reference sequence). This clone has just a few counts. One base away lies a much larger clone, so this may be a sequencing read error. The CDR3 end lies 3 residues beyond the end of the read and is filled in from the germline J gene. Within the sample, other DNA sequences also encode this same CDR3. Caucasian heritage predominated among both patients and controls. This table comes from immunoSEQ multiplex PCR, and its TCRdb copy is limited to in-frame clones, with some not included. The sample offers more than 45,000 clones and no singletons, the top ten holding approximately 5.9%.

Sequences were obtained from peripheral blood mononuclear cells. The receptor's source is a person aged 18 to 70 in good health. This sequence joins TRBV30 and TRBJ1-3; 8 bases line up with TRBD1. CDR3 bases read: TGTGCCTGGAACGGACAGGGAAGCAACACG. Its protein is CAWNGQGSNT. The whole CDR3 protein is CAWNGQGSNTIYF.